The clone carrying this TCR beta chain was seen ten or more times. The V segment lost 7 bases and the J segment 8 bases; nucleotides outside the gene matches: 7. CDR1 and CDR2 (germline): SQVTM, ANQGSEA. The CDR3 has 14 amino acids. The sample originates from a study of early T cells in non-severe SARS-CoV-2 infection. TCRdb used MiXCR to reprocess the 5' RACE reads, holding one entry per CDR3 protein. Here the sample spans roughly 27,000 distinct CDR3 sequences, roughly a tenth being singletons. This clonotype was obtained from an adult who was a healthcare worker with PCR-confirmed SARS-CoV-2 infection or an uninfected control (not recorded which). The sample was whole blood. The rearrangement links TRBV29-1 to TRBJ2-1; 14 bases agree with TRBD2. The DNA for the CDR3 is TGCAGCGCCCAGACTAGCGGGGGGGCCCATGAGCAGTTCTTC. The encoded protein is CSAQTSGGAHEQFF.